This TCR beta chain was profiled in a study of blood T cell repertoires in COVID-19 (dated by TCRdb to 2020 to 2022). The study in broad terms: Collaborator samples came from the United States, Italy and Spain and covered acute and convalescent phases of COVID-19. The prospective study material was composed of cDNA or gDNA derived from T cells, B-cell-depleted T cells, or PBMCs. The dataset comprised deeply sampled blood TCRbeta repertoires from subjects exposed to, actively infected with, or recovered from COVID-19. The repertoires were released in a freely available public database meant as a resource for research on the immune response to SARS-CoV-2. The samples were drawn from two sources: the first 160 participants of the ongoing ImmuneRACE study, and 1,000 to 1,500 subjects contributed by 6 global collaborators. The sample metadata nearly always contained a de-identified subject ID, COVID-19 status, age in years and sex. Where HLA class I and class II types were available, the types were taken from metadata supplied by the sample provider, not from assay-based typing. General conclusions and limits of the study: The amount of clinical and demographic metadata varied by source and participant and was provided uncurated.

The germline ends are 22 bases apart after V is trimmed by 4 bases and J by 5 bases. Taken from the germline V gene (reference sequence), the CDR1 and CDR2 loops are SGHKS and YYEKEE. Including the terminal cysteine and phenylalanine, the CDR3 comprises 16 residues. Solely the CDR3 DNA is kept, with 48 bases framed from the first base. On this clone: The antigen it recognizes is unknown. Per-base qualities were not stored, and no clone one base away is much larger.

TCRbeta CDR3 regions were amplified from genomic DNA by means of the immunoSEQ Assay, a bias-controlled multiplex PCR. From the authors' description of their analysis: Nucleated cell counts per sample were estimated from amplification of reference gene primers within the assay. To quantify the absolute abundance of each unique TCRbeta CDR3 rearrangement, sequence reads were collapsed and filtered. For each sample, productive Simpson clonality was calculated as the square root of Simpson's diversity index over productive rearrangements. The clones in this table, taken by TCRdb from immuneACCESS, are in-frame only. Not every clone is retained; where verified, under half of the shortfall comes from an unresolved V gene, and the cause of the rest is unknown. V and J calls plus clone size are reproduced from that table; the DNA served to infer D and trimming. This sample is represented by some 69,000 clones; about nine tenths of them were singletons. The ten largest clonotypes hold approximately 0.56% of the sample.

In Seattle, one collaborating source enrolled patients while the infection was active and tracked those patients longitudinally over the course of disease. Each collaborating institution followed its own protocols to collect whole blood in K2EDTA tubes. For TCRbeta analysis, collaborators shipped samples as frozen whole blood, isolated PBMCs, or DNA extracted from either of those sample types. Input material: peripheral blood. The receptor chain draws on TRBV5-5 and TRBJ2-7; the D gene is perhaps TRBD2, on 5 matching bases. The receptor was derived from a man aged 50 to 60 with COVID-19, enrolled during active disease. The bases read TGTGCCAGCAGCCCCCGTATTGGGAGAACAAGAGACGAGCAGTACTTC. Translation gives CASSPRIGRTRDEQYF.